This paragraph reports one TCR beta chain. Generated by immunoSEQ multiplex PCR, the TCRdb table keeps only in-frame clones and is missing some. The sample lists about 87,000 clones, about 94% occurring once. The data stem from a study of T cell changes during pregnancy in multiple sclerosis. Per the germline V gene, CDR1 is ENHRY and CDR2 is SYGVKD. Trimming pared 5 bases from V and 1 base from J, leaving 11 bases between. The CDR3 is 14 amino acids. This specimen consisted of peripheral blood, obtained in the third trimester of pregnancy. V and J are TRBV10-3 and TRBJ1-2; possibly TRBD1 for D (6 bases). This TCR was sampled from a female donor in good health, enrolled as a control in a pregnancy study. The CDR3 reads CAISRDTLNYGYTF. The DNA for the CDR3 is TGTGCCATCAGTCGGGACACTCTTAACTATGGCTACACCTTC.